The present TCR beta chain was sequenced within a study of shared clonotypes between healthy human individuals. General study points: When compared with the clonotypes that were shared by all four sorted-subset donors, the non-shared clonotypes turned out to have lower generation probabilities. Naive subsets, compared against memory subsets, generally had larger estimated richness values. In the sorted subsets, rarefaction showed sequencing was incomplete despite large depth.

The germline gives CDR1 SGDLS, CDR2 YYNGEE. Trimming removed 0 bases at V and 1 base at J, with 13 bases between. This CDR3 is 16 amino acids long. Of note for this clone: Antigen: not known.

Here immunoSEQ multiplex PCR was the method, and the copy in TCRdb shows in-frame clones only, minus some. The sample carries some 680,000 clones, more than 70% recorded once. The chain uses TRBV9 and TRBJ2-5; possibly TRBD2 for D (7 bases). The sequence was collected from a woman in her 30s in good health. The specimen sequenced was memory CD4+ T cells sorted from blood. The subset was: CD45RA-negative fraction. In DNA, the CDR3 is TGTGCCAGCAGCGTAGGGGTTAGGGGGGGCCAAGAGACCCAGTACTTC. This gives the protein CASSVGVRGGQETQYF.